This is a list of T cell receptor beta chains from one sample in a study of T cell repertoires in cytomegalovirus infection. In TCRdb, the reads were re-called with MiXCR into one record per CDR3 protein. The sample lists 750,000 to 900,000 distinct CDR3 sequences; 25% to 35% were seen once. These receptors have no known antigen. The sequences come from cultured CD8+ T cells from PBMCs, collected from culture after CMV antigen stimulation. These TCRs come from a human donor in good health (CMV status not recorded). Some clones in this sample may be carry-over from other donors' samples. Both conserved end residues are part of each CDR3. A D gene is named only where the DNA matches it firmly. The listing skips clone size in some rows; elsewhere it reads once, few, many or a size class.

abundance: -; d_gene: TRBD1; v_gene: TRBV4-2; j_gene: TRBJ2-3; CDR3nt: TGTGCCAGCACGACAGGGGCCGATACGCAGTATTTT; CDR3aa: CASTTGADTQYF
abundance: few; d_gene: -; v_gene: TRBV27; j_gene: TRBJ2-1; CDR3nt: TGTGCCAGCAGTCTACCGCGCCGGGGTGAGCAGTTCTTC; CDR3aa: CASSLPRRGEQFF
abundance: once; d_gene: TRBD1; v_gene: TRBV28; j_gene: TRBJ1-2; CDR3nt: TGTGCCAGCAGCCCCGGGACAGACCATCGGGGCTACACCTTC; CDR3aa: CASSPGTDHRGYTF
abundance: -; d_gene: -; v_gene: TRBV7-6; j_gene: TRBJ1-1; CDR3nt: TGTGCCAGCAGCTTATCCGGGAACATGAACACTGAAGCTTTCTTT; CDR3aa: CASSLSGNMNTEAFF
abundance: many; d_gene: -; v_gene: TRBV7-8; j_gene: TRBJ1-1; CDR3nt: TGTGTCGCGGGGCGGCGCGGGACTGAAGCTTTCTTT; CDR3aa: CVAGRRGTEAFF
abundance: -; d_gene: -; v_gene: TRBV7-8; j_gene: TRBJ2-2; CDR3nt: TGTGCCAGCAGCTTCGGGAAACTACGGATCACCGGGGAGCTGTTTTTT; CDR3aa: CASSFGKLRITGELFF
abundance: many; d_gene: TRBD1; v_gene: TRBV6-1; j_gene: TRBJ2-7; CDR3nt: TGTGCCAGCAGTGAAACGCTGACGGGACAGACTTACGAGCAGTACTTC; CDR3aa: CASSETLTGQTYEQYF
abundance: -; d_gene: -; v_gene: TRBV27; j_gene: TRBJ2-1; CDR3nt: TGTGCCAGCATAGATGGAGCCTACAATGAGCAGTTCTTC; CDR3aa: CASIDGAYNEQFF
abundance: few; d_gene: TRBD2; v_gene: TRBV7-8; j_gene: TRBJ2-3; CDR3nt: TGTGCCAGCAGCTCGACTAGCGGGGGGTATAGTACGCAGTATTTT; CDR3aa: CASSSTSGGYSTQYF
abundance: -; d_gene: TRBD2; v_gene: TRBV27; j_gene: TRBJ2-2; CDR3nt: TGTGCCAGCAGTTGGAGCGGGGGAGGGAGCACCGGGGAGCTGTTTTTT; CDR3aa: CASSWSGGGSTGELFF
abundance: -; d_gene: -; v_gene: TRBV3-1; j_gene: TRBJ1-6; CDR3nt: TGTGCCAGCAGCCAAGACCAAGAGGGTGGGCCTAATTCACCCCTCCACTTT; CDR3aa: CASSQDQEGGPNSPLHF
abundance: few; d_gene: TRBD1; v_gene: TRBV19; j_gene: TRBJ2-7; CDR3nt: TGTGCCAGTAGTATTACAGGGGGCCTAGTCGCCTACGAGCAGTACTTC; CDR3aa: CASSITGGLVAYEQYF
abundance: few; d_gene: -; v_gene: TRBV27; j_gene: TRBJ1-5; CDR3nt: TGTGCCAGCAGCCTAGGGAATTTCAATCAGCCCCAGCATTTT; CDR3aa: CASSLGNFNQPQHF
abundance: -; d_gene: -; v_gene: TRBV15; j_gene: TRBJ2-1; CDR3nt: TGTGCCACCAGCAGAGTAACGGGGACCTACAATGAGCAGTTCTTC; CDR3aa: CATSRVTGTYNEQFF
abundance: many; d_gene: -; v_gene: TRBV7-2; j_gene: TRBJ2-5; CDR3nt: TGTGCCAGCAGCTCCCGGACGACAGGATGGCCGATCCAAGAGACCCAGTACTTC; CDR3aa: CASSSRTTGWPIQETQYF
abundance: few; d_gene: -; v_gene: TRBV7-6; j_gene: TRBJ1-2; CDR3nt: TGTGCCAGCAGCTTGGGGCGTCTCTATGGCTACACCTTC; CDR3aa: CASSLGRLYGYTF
abundance: -; d_gene: TRBD2; v_gene: TRBV4-1; j_gene: TRBJ2-5; CDR3nt: TGCGCCAGCAGCCCGGGACTAGCGACGGTTTTAGGGGAGACCCAGTACTTC; CDR3aa: CASSPGLATVLGETQYF
abundance: -; d_gene: TRBD1; v_gene: TRBV24-1; j_gene: TRBJ2-3; CDR3nt: TGTGCCACCAGTGACCAGGACAGGTACACAGATACGCAGTATTTT; CDR3aa: CATSDQDRYTDTQYF
abundance: -; d_gene: -; v_gene: TRBV25-1; j_gene: TRBJ1-6; CDR3nt: TGTGCCAGCAGTGAATATTTTCCTTACGACAGCTCCTATAATTCACCCCTCCACTTT; CDR3aa: CASSEYFPYDSSYNSPLHF
abundance: -; d_gene: -; v_gene: TRBV14; j_gene: TRBJ1-1; CDR3nt: TGTGCCAGCAGCCAACTACAGGGAGCGAACACTGAAGCTTTCTTT; CDR3aa: CASSQLQGANTEAFF
abundance: many; d_gene: -; v_gene: TRBV7-2; j_gene: TRBJ2-1; CDR3nt: TGTGCCAGCAGCTGGACAGAAGTTAGGTACAATGAGCAGTTCTTC; CDR3aa: CASSWTEVRYNEQFF
abundance: -; d_gene: -; v_gene: TRBV20-1; j_gene: TRBJ1-5; CDR3nt: TGCAGTGCTAGAGCTCGGCAAGGGGGGGTTGGGCAGCCCCAGCATTTT; CDR3aa: CSARARQGGVGQPQHF
abundance: -; d_gene: -; v_gene: TRBV7-9; j_gene: TRBJ1-1; CDR3nt: TGTGCCAGCAGCTTAGCGCTAGGGATGGGCTACAACACTGAAGCTTTCTTT; CDR3aa: CASSLALGMGYNTEAFF
abundance: few; d_gene: -; v_gene: TRBV6-1; j_gene: TRBJ2-5; CDR3nt: TGTGCCAGCACAGTCCGAGGAGAGACCCAGTACTTC; CDR3aa: CASTVRGETQYF
abundance: many; d_gene: TRBD1; v_gene: TRBV11-3; j_gene: TRBJ1-4; CDR3nt: TGTGCCAGCAGCCCTGGGAAGGGGGCAGCCCCGAGGATAGGGGAAAAACTGTTTTTT; CDR3aa: CASSPGKGAAPRIGEKLFF
abundance: few; d_gene: TRBD1; v_gene: TRBV7-9; j_gene: TRBJ2-3; CDR3nt: TGTGCCAGCAGCTCTAGCAAGGGACAGATCACAGATACGCAGTATTTT; CDR3aa: CASSSSKGQITDTQYF
abundance: -; d_gene: -; v_gene: TRBV7-9; j_gene: TRBJ1-2; CDR3nt: TGTGCCAGCAGCTTAGCTCGGTATGGCTACACCTTC; CDR3aa: CASSLARYGYTF
abundance: -; d_gene: -; v_gene: TRBV19; j_gene: TRBJ2-4; CDR3nt: TGTGCCAGTTTCAACCACAACAAAAACATTCAGTACTTC; CDR3aa: CASFNHNKNIQYF
abundance: -; d_gene: -; v_gene: TRBV4-3; j_gene: TRBJ1-6; CDR3nt: TGCGCCAGCAGCCAAGTTCAAGCTGATTCACCCCTCCACTTT; CDR3aa: CASSQVQADSPLHF
abundance: -; d_gene: -; v_gene: TRBV6-5; j_gene: TRBJ2-1; CDR3nt: TGTGCCAGCAGTCACTTTGGCCCCTACAATGAGCAGTTCTTC; CDR3aa: CASSHFGPYNEQFF
abundance: -; d_gene: -; v_gene: TRBV12-5; j_gene: TRBJ2-1; CDR3nt: TGTGCTAGTGGTTTGGTATACGGGCTTAGAGACAATGAGCAGTTCTTC; CDR3aa: CASGLVYGLRDNEQFF
abundance: -; d_gene: -; v_gene: TRBV2; j_gene: TRBJ2-1; CDR3nt: TGTGCCAGCAGTGAAAGGGGCGGGGGCCTATACAATGAGCAGTTCTTC; CDR3aa: CASSERGGGLYNEQFF